A selection of T cell receptor beta chains follows, all from one sample in a study of cytomegalovirus exposure and HLA in healthy donors. The protocol was immunoSEQ multiplex PCR, while the TCRdb copy is restricted to in-frame clones and leaves out a portion. The table has about 300,000 clones, approximately 88% seen once. Source material: PBMCs. The receptors here all came from a young woman in good health and CMV-seronegative. Both conserved end residues are part of each CDR3. Each record gives: clone size, V gene, CDR3 length, J gene, D gene, CDR3 protein, CDR3 DNA. The D gene is left open where the match is weak. Clone size appears in some rows only: once, few, many, or a class for an expanded clone.

-	TRBV5-1	13	TRBJ2-7	-	CASSPTGGSEQYF	TGCGCCAGCAGCCCAACCGGCGGCAGCGAGCAGTACTTC
-	TRBV11-3	15	TRBJ2-5	TRBD2	CASSQTSGRGETQYF	TGTGCCAGCAGCCAAACTAGCGGGAGAGGGGAGACCCAGTACTTC
-	TRBV5-1	16	TRBJ2-7	TRBD1	CASSLFEGTDFYEQYF	TGCGCCAGCAGCTTGTTTGAGGGGACAGATTTCTACGAGCAGTACTTC
-	TRBV6-6	12	TRBJ1-1	-	CASSPQNTEAFF	TGTGCCAGCTCCCCCCAGAACACTGAAGCTTTCTTT
-	TRBV15	16	TRBJ1-4	TRBD1	CATSRDREVSSEKLFF	TGTGCCACCAGCAGGGACAGGGAGGTTAGTTCGGAAAAACTGTTTTTT
-	TRBV2	13	TRBJ2-3	-	CASGSSVPDTQYF	TGTGCCAGCGGCTCTAGCGTCCCCGATACGCAGTATTTT
-	TRBV11-1	16	TRBJ2-5	TRBD1	CASSPTGGVLGETQYF	TGTGCCAGCAGCCCGACAGGGGGAGTACTTGGGGAGACCCAGTACTTC
-	TRBV19	11	TRBJ1-1	-	CASSLGTEAFF	TGTGCCAGTAGCCTCGGGACTGAAGCTTTCTTT
once	TRBV29-1	18	TRBJ2-6	TRBD2	CSVEGPAGGPSGANVLTF	TGCAGCGTTGAAGGCCCGGCGGGAGGGCCCTCTGGGGCCAACGTCCTGACTTTC
-	TRBV28	14	TRBJ2-1	TRBD2	CATRKRGAYNEQFF	TGTGCCACCAGGAAGCGGGGAGCCTACAATGAGCAGTTCTTC
-	TRBV19	14	TRBJ2-5	-	CASSIGVGGETQYF	TGTGCCAGTAGTATTGGGGTCGGGGGAGAGACCCAGTACTTC
-	TRBV7-6	14	TRBJ2-1	TRBD2	CASRKASGSNEQFF	TGTGCCAGCAGGAAAGCTAGCGGGAGTAATGAGCAGTTCTTC
-	TRBV6-5	14	TRBJ2-5	TRBD2	CASSYSRLAETQYF	TGTGCCAGCAGTTACTCCCGACTAGCGGAGACCCAGTACTTC
-	TRBV5-1	14	TRBJ1-5	TRBD1	CASSSGQGNQPQHF	TGCGCCAGCAGCTCCGGACAGGGCAATCAGCCCCAGCATTTT
-	TRBV27	15	TRBJ2-3	-	CASSTPSGGTDTQYF	TGTGCCAGCAGCACCCCGAGCGGAGGCACAGATACGCAGTATTTT
-	TRBV5-1	16	TRBJ2-1	TRBD2	CASRRTSGTDYNEQFF	TGCGCCAGCAGACGGACTAGCGGGACTGACTACAATGAGCAGTTCTTC
-	TRBV28	15	TRBJ1-2	-	CASSSIWDMDYGYTF	TGTGCCAGCAGTTCGATCTGGGACATGGACTATGGCTACACCTTC
many	TRBV4-1	14	TRBJ2-7	-	CASSQAPLAHEQYF	TGCGCCAGCAGCCAAGCTCCTTTAGCTCACGAGCAGTACTTC
-	TRBV7-2	15	TRBJ1-2	TRBD1	CASSFSGTGYYGYTF	TGTGCCAGCAGCTTCTCCGGGACAGGATACTATGGCTACACCTTC
-	TRBV5-4	15	TRBJ1-2	-	CASSRPTGEGRGYTF	TGTGCCAGCAGCCGCCCAACAGGTGAAGGAAGAGGCTACACCTTC